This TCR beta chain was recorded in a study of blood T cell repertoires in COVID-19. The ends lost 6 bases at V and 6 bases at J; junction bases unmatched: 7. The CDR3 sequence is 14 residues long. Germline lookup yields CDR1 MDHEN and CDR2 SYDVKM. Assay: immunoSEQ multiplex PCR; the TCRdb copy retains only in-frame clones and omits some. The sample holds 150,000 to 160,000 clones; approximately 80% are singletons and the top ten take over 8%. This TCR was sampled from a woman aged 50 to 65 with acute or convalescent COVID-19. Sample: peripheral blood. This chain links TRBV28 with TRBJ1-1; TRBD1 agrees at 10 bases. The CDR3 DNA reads TGTGCCAGCAGCCGAATCGGGACAGGGGCTGAAGCTTTCTTT. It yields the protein CASSRIGTGAEAFF.